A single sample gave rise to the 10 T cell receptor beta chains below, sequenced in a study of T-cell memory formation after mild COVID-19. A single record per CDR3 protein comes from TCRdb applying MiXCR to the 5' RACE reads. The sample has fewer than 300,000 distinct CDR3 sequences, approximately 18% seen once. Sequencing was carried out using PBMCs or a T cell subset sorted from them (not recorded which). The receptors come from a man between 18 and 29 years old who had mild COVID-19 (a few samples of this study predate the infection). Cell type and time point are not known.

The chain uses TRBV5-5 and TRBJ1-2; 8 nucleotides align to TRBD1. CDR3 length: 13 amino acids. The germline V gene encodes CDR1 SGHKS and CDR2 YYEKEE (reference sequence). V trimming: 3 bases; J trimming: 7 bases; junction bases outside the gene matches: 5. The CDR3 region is CASSSQGAGGYTF. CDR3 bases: TGTGCCAGCAGCTCTCAGGGGGCTGGTGGCTACACCTTC.

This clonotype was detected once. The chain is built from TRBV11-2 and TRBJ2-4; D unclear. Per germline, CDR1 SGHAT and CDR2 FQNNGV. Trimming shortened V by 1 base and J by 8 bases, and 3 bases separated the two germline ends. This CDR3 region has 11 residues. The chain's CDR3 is CASSLVDIQYF. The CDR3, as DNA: TGTGCCAGCAGCTTAGTAGACATTCAGTACTTC. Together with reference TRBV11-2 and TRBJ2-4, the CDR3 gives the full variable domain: EAGVAQSPRYKIIEKRQSVAFWCNPISGHATLYWYQQILGQGPKLLIQFQNNGVVDDSQLPKDRFSAERLKGVDSTLKIQPAKLEDSAVYLCASSLVDIQYFGAGTRLSVL.

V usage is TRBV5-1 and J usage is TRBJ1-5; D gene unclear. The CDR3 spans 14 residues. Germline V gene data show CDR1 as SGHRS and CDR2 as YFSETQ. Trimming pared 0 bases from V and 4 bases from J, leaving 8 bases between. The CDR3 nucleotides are TGCGCCAGCAGCTTGGCCCCACCTAATCAGCCCCAGCATTTT. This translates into CASSLAPPNQPQHF. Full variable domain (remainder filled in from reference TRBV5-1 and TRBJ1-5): KAGVTQTPRYLIKTRGQQVTLSCSPISGHRSVSWYQQTPGQGLQFLFEYFSETQRNKGNFPGRFSGRQFSNSRSEMNVSTLELGDSALYLCASSLAPPNQPQHFGDGTRLSIL.

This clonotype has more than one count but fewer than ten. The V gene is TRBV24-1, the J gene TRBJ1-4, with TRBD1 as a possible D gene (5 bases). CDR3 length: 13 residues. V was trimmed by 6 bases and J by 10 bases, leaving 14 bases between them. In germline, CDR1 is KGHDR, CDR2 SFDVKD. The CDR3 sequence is CATSRGVTGKLFF. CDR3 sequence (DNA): TGTGCCACCAGTAGGGGCGTGACGGGAAAACTGTTTTTT.

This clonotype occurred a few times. CDR3 in DNA: TGTGCCAGCAGCCGCAGGGCCACAGATACGCAGTATTTT. It is translated as CASSRRATDTQYF. The chain joins TRBV7-2 to TRBJ2-3, with D possibly TRBD1 on 5 matching bases. The CDR3 is 13 amino acids. Germline V lookup: CDR1 SGHTA, CDR2 FQGNSA. The V end was cut by 5 bases, the J end by 2 bases, with 8 bases between.

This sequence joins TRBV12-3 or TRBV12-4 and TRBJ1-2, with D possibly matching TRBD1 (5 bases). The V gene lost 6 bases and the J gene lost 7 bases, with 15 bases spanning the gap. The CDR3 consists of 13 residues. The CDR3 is CASRGDEGGGYTF. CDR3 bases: TGTGCCAGCAGGGGGGACGAGGGTGGTGGCTACACCTTC.

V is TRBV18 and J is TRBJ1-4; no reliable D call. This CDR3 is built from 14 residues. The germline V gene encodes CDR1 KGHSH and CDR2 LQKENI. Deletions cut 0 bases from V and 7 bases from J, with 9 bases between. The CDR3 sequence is CASSPPGSPEKLFF. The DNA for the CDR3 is TGTGCCAGCTCACCACCAGGGTCCCCTGAAAAACTGTTTTTT.

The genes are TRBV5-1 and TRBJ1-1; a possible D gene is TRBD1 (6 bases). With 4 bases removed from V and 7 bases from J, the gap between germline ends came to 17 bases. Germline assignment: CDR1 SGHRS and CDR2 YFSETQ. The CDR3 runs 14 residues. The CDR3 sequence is CASSLDRAGDEAFF. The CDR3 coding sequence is TGCGCCAGCAGCCTGGACAGAGCCGGAGATGAAGCTTTCTTT.

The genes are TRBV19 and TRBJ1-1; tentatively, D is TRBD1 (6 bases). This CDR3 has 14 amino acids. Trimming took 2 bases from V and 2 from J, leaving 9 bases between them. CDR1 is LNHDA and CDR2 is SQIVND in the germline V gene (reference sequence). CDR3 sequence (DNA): TGTGCCAGTAGTATACAGGGGTCCAACACTGAAGCTTTCTTT. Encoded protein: CASSIQGSNTEAFF. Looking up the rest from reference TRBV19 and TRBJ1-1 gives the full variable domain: DGGITQSPKYLFRKEGQNVTLSCEQNLNHDAMYWYRQDPGQGLRLIYYSQIVNDFQKGDIAEGYSVSREKKESFPLTVTSAQKNPTAFYLCASSIQGSNTEAFFGQGTRLTVV.

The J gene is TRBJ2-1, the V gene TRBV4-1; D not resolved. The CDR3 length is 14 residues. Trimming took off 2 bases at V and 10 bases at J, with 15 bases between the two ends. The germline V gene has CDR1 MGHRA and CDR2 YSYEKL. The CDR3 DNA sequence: TGCGCCAGCAGCCAAAGATCTGAAGCGACCGAGCAGTTCTTC. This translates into CASSQRSEATEQFF.